The source of this TCR beta chain is a study of tumor-infiltrating lymphocytes in localized non-small cell lung cancer. For the study at large: Resected tumor was paired with non-adjacent uninvolved lung from the same patient.

Study-wide findings and caveats: Tumor T-cell fraction was not associated with recurrence-free survival. Technical variation could not be separated from intratumor heterogeneity here.

Notes on this clone: Antigen unknown.

CDR1 is PRHDT, CDR2 FYEKMQ, per germline (reference sequence). The V segment lost 5 bases and the J segment 5 bases; nucleotides outside the gene matches: 8. The CDR3 runs 14 residues. Assay used: immunoSEQ multiplex PCR; TCRdb lists only in-frame clones, some missing. The table has roughly 10,000 clones, around 70% seen once; the top ten hold about a fifth. The sample taken for sequencing was lung tumor tissue. The chain recombines TRBV13 with TRBJ2-7, with 8 positions matching TRBD1. This sequence was found in a human donor with non-small cell lung cancer. The CDR3 bases are TGTGCCAGCAGCCGTTGGACAGGGCTTAACGAGCAGTACTTC. Translation: CASSRWTGLNEQYF.